The 4 T cell receptor beta chains in this list originate from one sample, sequenced in a study of T cells in Graves' hyperthyroidism and ophthalmopathy. What was amplified from RNA transcripts were TCR beta CDR3 regions. RT-PCR in the first round (using the HTBI primer set) targeted the TCR CDR3. TCRdb ran MiXCR on the multiplex PCR reads and lists one entry per CDR3 protein. The sample lists about 300,000 distinct CDR3 sequences; around a fifth were seen once. The sequenced material came from blood. These receptors were obtained from a man in his forties or fifties with Graves' ophthalmopathy.

Ten or more counts support this clonotype. The chain carries TRBV30 and TRBJ2-5; 8 bases align to TRBD1. The germline V gene has CDR1 GTSNPN and CDR2 SVGIG (reference sequence). The CDR3 sequence is 13 residues long. The ends lost 2 bases at V and 7 bases at J; junction bases unmatched: 6. CDR3 region: CAWSLGQVGTQYF. The CDR3 nucleotides are TGTGCCTGGAGTCTGGGACAGGTTGGGACCCAGTACTTC.

This clonotype was seen many times. The chain has TRBV18 and TRBJ2-1, with D tentatively TRBD1 or TRBD2 (5 bases each). The ends were cut back, 4 bases at V and 5 bases at J, with 15 bases in the middle. There are 15 residues in the CDR3. In germline, CDR1 is KGHSH, CDR2 LQKENI. The CDR3 bases are TGTGCCAGCTCACGGGACCACGTCCCTCACAATGAGCAGTTCTTC. It translates to CASSRDHVPHNEQFF.

Note on this clonotype: A read error is possible here, since a much larger clone lies one base away. The genes are TRBV6-5 and TRBJ2-1, with 8 bases lining up with TRBD1. The CDR3 contains 16 residues. CDR1 and CDR2 (germline): MNHEY, SVGAGI. The CDR3 region is CASGYSVQGANNEQFF. CDR3 nucleotides: TGTGCCAGCGGTTACTCGGTTCAGGGGGCAAACAATGAGCAGTTCTTC.

This clonotype has just a few counts. The chain couples TRBV29-1 to TRBJ2-7; 7 positions agree with TRBD2. The trim removed 6 bases at V and 0 bases at J, leaving 8 bases unmatched. The CDR3 length is 14 residues. CDR1 and CDR2 from the germline V gene are SQVTM and ANQGSEA. CDR3 residues: CSVARSGGSYEQYF. CDR3 DNA: TGCAGCGTCGCCCGGTCGGGGGGCTCCTACGAGCAGTACTTC.